Below, 21 T cell receptor beta chains from the same sample are listed, as sequenced in a study of blood T cell repertoires in COVID-19. Using immunoSEQ multiplex PCR, the repertoire was profiled, and TCRdb retains in-frame clones only, with some absent. The sample lists almost 80,000 clones, around 90% occurring once. The sequenced sample was peripheral blood. Receptors were obtained from a woman of 80 years or more with acute or convalescent COVID-19.

V and J are TRBV6-5 and TRBJ1-2; no clear D gene. Per germline, CDR1 MNHEY and CDR2 SVGAGI. V lost 6 bases, J lost 0 bases, and 5 bases lay in between. The CDR3 runs 12 residues. CDR3: CASRHTNYGYTF. CDR3 coding DNA: TGTGCCAGCAGACACACTAACTATGGCTACACCTTC.

This rearrangement joins TRBV9 to TRBJ2-5; D may be TRBD2 (5 bases). With 0 bases removed from V and 4 bases from J, the gap between germline ends came to 13 bases. Germline CDR1 and CDR2: SGDLS and YYNGEE. This CDR3 has 15 residues. DNA of the CDR3: TGTGCCAGCAGCGTAGGCCCGGGAAGGTCAGAGACCCAGTACTTC. Translated: CASSVGPGRSETQYF. The full variable domain, completed using reference TRBV9 and TRBJ2-5, is DSGVTQTPKHLITATGQRVTLRCSPRSGDLSVYWYQQSLDQGLQFLIQYYNGEERAKGNILERFSAQQFPDLHSELNLSSLELGDSALYFCASSVGPGRSETQYFGPGTRLLVL.

The gene calls are TRBV5-1 and TRBJ1-4; D remains ambiguous. The length of the CDR3 is 13 residues. Germline V CDR1 and CDR2: SGHRS, YFSETQ. Deletions cut 0 bases from V and 8 bases from J, with 8 bases between. The CDR3 nucleotides are TGCGCCAGCAGCTTGGAAGGCGGCGAAAAACTGTTTTTT. It encodes CASSLEGGEKLFF.

The chain employs TRBV18 and TRBJ1-3; 7 bases map to TRBD1. Per germline, CDR1 KGHSH and CDR2 LQKENI. The CDR3 spans 14 residues. V dropped 3 bases and J dropped 7; count of bases not matched to a gene: 6. This CDR3 is CASSPARGYNTIYF. The CDR3 nucleotides are TGTGCCAGCTCACCGGCCAGGGGGTACAACACCATATATTTT.

This clone appeared a single time. V usage is TRBV6-1 and J usage is TRBJ1-2; maybe TRBD1 (6 bases). The CDR3 has 13 amino acids. The V gene's germline CDR1 is MNHNS and CDR2 SASEGT. V shed 5 bases and J shed 5 bases, with 12 bases lying between them. The CDR3 region is CASSSQGMYGYTF. The CDR3 DNA sequence: TGTGCCAGCAGTTCTCAGGGGATGTATGGCTACACCTTC.

This chain links TRBV6-5 with TRBJ1-1; D call uncertain. With 4 bases removed from V and 1 base from J, the gap between germline ends came to 13 bases. Germline CDR1 reads MNHEY; CDR2 reads SVGAGI. There are 15 residues in the CDR3. The CDR3 coding sequence is TGTGCCAGCAGTTCCCTGAAGGGAGGGAACACTGAAGCTTTCTTT. Residues: CASSSLKGGNTEAFF.

The V call is TRBV20-1, the J call TRBJ1-1, with 8 positions matching TRBD1. CDR3 size: 11 residues. Trimming took 6 bases from V and 5 from J; bases not matched to a gene: 2. Germline V gene lookup returns CDR1 DFQATT and CDR2 SNEGSKA (reference sequence). CDR3 sequence (DNA): TGCAGTGCCAGGACAGGGACTGAAGCTTTCTTT. Its translation is CSARTGTEAFF.

This clone was detected only once. The chain's CDR3 is CASSLALGGTEAFF. CDR3 nucleotides: TGCGCCAGCAGCTTGGCGCTGGGAGGAACTGAAGCTTTCTTT. The chain couples TRBV5-1 to TRBJ1-1; unclear D gene. The germline gives CDR1 SGHRS, CDR2 YFSETQ. V was pared by 0 bases and J by 5 bases, with 11 bases between. The CDR3 sequence is 14 residues long.

The CDR3 loop reads CASRRGHTDTQYF. CDR3 DNA sequence: TGTGCCAGCAGAAGGGGACACACAGATACGCAGTATTTT. The chain links TRBV6-6 to TRBJ2-3; possible D gene TRBD1, 6 bases. This CDR3 is 13 amino acids long. From germline, CDR1 is MNHNY and CDR2 SVGAGI (reference sequence). The ends were cut back, 6 bases at V and 2 bases at J, with 9 bases in the middle.

This sequence joins TRBV2 and TRBJ1-2, with 10 bases aligning to TRBD1. This CDR3 is built from 15 residues. Germline V gene data show CDR1 as SNHLY and CDR2 as FYNNEI. Trimming at V came to 4 bases and at J to 6 bases, leaving 8 bases not matched to a gene. CDR3 nucleotide sequence: TGTGCCAGCAGTGGAGACAGGGGGCGCGTTAATGGCTACACCTTC. This translates into CASSGDRGRVNGYTF. Together with reference TRBV2 and TRBJ1-2, the CDR3 gives the full variable domain: EPEVTQTPSHQVTQMGQEVILRCVPISNHLYFYWYRQILGQKVEFLVSFYNNEISEKSEIFDDQFSVERPDGSNFTLKIRSTKLEDSAMYFCASSGDRGRVNGYTFGSGTRLTVV.

This chain joins TRBV5-8 and TRBJ1-4, with a possible D match to TRBD1 (5 bases). The germline gives CDR1 SGHTS, CDR2 YDEGEE. Trimming cost V 0 bases and J 0 bases, with 12 bases left between them. The CDR3 spans 17 residues. The DNA of the CDR3 is TGTGCCAGCAGCTTGGACAGGACGTCCCCAACTAATGAAAAACTGTTTTTT. Translated: CASSLDRTSPTNEKLFF.

This chain connects TRBV5-4 to TRBJ2-2; D is possibly TRBD1 (6 bases). CDR1 is SGHNT and CDR2 is YYREEE in the germline V gene (reference sequence). Trimming shortened V by 4 bases and J by 4 bases, and 11 bases separated the two germline ends. The CDR3 is 14 amino acids. The CDR3 here is CASSIQGSTGELFF. The CDR3 nucleotides are TGTGCCAGCAGCATACAGGGCAGCACCGGGGAGCTGTTTTTT.

The chain carries TRBV4-2 and TRBJ2-5; TRBD2 matches 13 bases. Looked up from germline, CDR1 is LGHNA and CDR2 is YNFKEQ. Losses at the gene ends were 3 bases for V and 4 bases for J; bases not matched to a gene: 8. This CDR3 has 17 amino acids. In nucleotides, the CDR3 is TGTGCCAGCAGCCAGCTACTAGCGGGGGGGCCCGGAGAGACCCAGTACTTC. Translating it yields CASSQLLAGGPGETQYF.

This chain connects TRBV6-1 to TRBJ1-1, with D possibly TRBD1 on 5 matching bases. CDR3 length: 14 residues. Between the trimmed V and J ends, which lost 0 bases and 2 bases, there was a span of 7 bases. The germline CDR1 and CDR2 sequences are MNHNS and SASEGT. In DNA form, the CDR3 reads TGTGCCAGCAGTGAAGCCGGACACAACACTGAAGCTTTCTTT. Its translation is CASSEAGHNTEAFF.

This chain connects TRBV3-1 (or the pseudogene TRBV3-2) to TRBJ2-2; 7 bases fit TRBD1. The CDR3 runs to 14 residues. The ends lost 4 bases at V and 8 bases at J; junction bases unmatched: 7. Germline V gene data show CDR1 as LGHDT and CDR2 as YNNKEL (reference sequence). CDR3 residues: CASSRLQGSGELFF. CDR3 nucleotides: TGTGCCAGCAGCCGACTACAGGGGTCAGGGGAGCTGTTTTTT.

In DNA form, the CDR3 reads TGTGCCACCAGCAGCGCAGGGTGGGGCACAGATACGCAGTATTTT. Translation: CATSSAGWGTDTQYF. The gene calls are TRBV15 and TRBJ2-3; tentatively, D is TRBD1 (5 bases). Germline V gives CDR1 LNHNV, CDR2 YYDKDF (reference sequence). The CDR3 has 15 amino acids. V was pared by 3 bases and J by 1 base, with 11 bases between.

The chain recombines TRBV2 with TRBJ1-2; TRBD1 agrees at 7 bases. From germline, CDR1 is SNHLY and CDR2 FYNNEI. The CDR3 runs to 13 residues. The J segment lost 5 bases and the V segment lost 7 bases, leaving 7 bases of the junction unmatched. CDR3 bases: TGTGCCAGCACTCGGGACAGCGTATATGGCTACACCTTC. Its protein product is CASTRDSVYGYTF.

The V gene is TRBV2, the J gene TRBJ1-2; possibly TRBD1 for D (6 bases). The CDR3 runs to 14 residues. Between the trimmed V and J ends, which lost 3 bases and 5 bases, there was a span of 13 bases. The V gene's germline CDR1 is SNHLY and CDR2 FYNNEI. Here the CDR3 reads CASSDKQGNYGYTF. The CDR3 nucleotides read TGTGCCAGCAGTGACAAGCAGGGGAATTATGGCTACACCTTC.

This chain connects TRBV7-2 to TRBJ2-5, with 7 positions matching TRBD2. Unmatched junction bases numbered 4, after V lost 4 bases and J lost 5 bases. Germline-derived CDR1 and CDR2 are SGHTA and FQGNSA. The CDR3 consists of 13 residues. The CDR3, as DNA: TGTGCCAGCAGCTCGACTAGCTACGAGACCCAGTACTTC. Amino acids: CASSSTSYETQYF.

This clone has a handful of counts. The V and J genes are TRBV7-9 and TRBJ2-7; maybe TRBD2 (6 bases). The V gene's germline CDR1 is SEHNR and CDR2 FQNEAQ (reference sequence). V was cut by 3 bases and J by 5 bases, with 11 bases left in between. CDR3 size: 13 residues. CDR3 residues: CASSFGGSNEQYF. CDR3 coding DNA: TGTGCCAGCAGCTTTGGGGGGAGCAACGAGCAGTACTTC.

This clone occurred once. The chain uses TRBV20-1 and TRBJ1-2; TRBD1 aligns across 7 bases. Germline-derived CDR1 and CDR2 are DFQATT and SNEGSKA (reference sequence). CDR3 length: 13 amino acids. The J segment lost 3 bases and the V segment lost 3 bases, leaving 4 bases of the junction unmatched. The CDR3 spells CSASPGTDYGYTF. CDR3 nucleotides: TGCAGTGCTAGTCCCGGGACAGACTATGGCTACACCTTC.